The next 19 T cell receptor beta chains were all read from a single sample in a study of blood T cell repertoires in COVID-19. The data were produced by immunoSEQ multiplex PCR, yet TCRdb's version contains in-frame clones alone and is incomplete. The sample lists 150,000 to 200,000 clones, roughly 91% seen once, with 2% to 3% in the top ten. Material: peripheral blood. The receptor source for this set is a man between 18 and 29 years old with acute or convalescent COVID-19.

This chain connects TRBV3-1 (or the pseudogene TRBV3-2) to TRBJ2-1; TRBD2 agrees at 12 bases. J gave up 7 bases and V 5 bases, and 6 bases lay outside the gene matches. CDR1 and CDR2 (germline): LGHDT, YNNKEL (reference sequence). This CDR3 has 15 amino acids. CDR3 sequence reads: CASSKSSGRGNEQFF. DNA for the CDR3: TGTGCCAGCAGCAAGTCTAGCGGGAGGGGGAATGAGCAGTTCTTC.

J is TRBJ1-3 and V is TRBV6-6, with 7 positions matching TRBD1. V lost 5 bases and J lost 3; bases outside the gene matches: 10. The germline V gene has CDR1 MNHNY and CDR2 SVGAGI (reference sequence). This CDR3 has 16 residues. The CDR3 nucleotides read TGTGCCAGCAGTCATAAAGGGACAGTAGGTGGAAACACCATATATTTT. Translating gives CASSHKGTVGGNTIYF.

V usage is TRBV18 and J usage is TRBJ2-2; maybe TRBD2 (5 bases). Trimming took off 3 bases at V and 4 bases at J, with 21 bases between the two ends. Germline CDR1 and CDR2: KGHSH and LQKENI. There are 18 residues in the CDR3. CDR3 protein: CASSPGPTRLATTGELFF. DNA for the CDR3: TGTGCCAGCTCACCCGGACCTACGAGGTTAGCGACCACCGGGGAGCTGTTTTTT.

The chain couples TRBV14 to TRBJ1-1, with TRBD1 identical over 7 bases. Germline V gene sequence: CDR1 SGHDN, CDR2 FVKESK. The V and J ends lost 0 bases and 3 bases, in that order; junction bases with no gene match: 13. The CDR3 contains 18 residues. The CDR3 reads CASSQEGVRQGRDTEAFF. The CDR3, as DNA: TGTGCCAGCAGCCAAGAAGGTGTGCGACAGGGCAGAGACACTGAAGCTTTCTTT.

The chain links TRBV5-1 to TRBJ1-2; TRBD1 matches at 9 bases. CDR1 is SGHRS and CDR2 is YFSETQ in the germline V gene. The junction had 10 bases not matched to a gene; V was cut back by 6 bases and J by 4 bases. This CDR3 has 15 amino acids. The DNA of the CDR3 is TGCGCCAGCACCGGGACAGGGTATCAATCCTATGGCTACACCTTC. Translation: CASTGTGYQSYGYTF.

As regards this clone: A junction end diverges from the germline sequence, so it may reflect a read error. The rearrangement joins TRBV11-2 to TRBJ1-1; a weak D match, TRBD1 (6 bases). CDR3 length equals 13 residues. Germline CDR1 reads SGHAT; CDR2 reads FQNNGV. CDR3 nucleotides: TGTGCCAGCAGCCCAGACAGGAACATTGAAGCTTTCTTT. Amino acid sequence: CASSPDRNIEAFF. Using reference TRBV11-2 and TRBJ1-1 for the parts outside the CDR3, the full variable domain is EAGVAQSPRYKIIEKRQSVAFWCNPISGHATLYWYQQILGQGPKLLIQFQNNGVVDDSQLPKDRFSAERLKGVDSTLKIQPAKLEDSAVYLCASSPDRNIEAFFGQGTRLTVV.

The chain uses TRBV7-2 and TRBJ1-2, with 9 bases identical to TRBD1. Germline-derived CDR1 and CDR2 are SGHTA and FQGNSA. The CDR3 length is 17 residues. Trimming took 1 base from V and 4 from J; bases not matched to a gene: 10. In DNA, the CDR3 is TGTGCCAGCAGCTTAGACCCGGGACAGGGTTTGTCCTATGGCTACACCTTC. It is translated as CASSLDPGQGLSYGYTF. The whole variable domain, remainder taken from reference TRBV7-2 and TRBJ1-2, is GAGVSQSPSNKVTEKGKDVELRCDPISGHTALYWYRQSLGQGLEFLIYFQGNSAPDKSGLPSDRFSAERTGGSVSTLTIQRTQQEDSAVYLCASSLDPGQGLSYGYTFGSGTRLTVV.

J is TRBJ1-6 and V is TRBV5-1; D not resolved. CDR3 length: 14 residues. Germline loops: CDR1 SGHRS, CDR2 YFSETQ. Between the trimmed V and J ends, which lost 0 bases and 10 bases, there was a span of 11 bases. CDR3 loop: CASSLGERESPLHF. The CDR3 DNA is TGCGCCAGCAGCTTGGGGGAAAGGGAGTCACCCCTCCACTTT.

J is TRBJ1-1 and V is TRBV7-9, with a tentative D call TRBD1 (5 bases). CDR3 length equals 16 residues. The germline CDR1 and CDR2 sequences are SEHNR and FQNEAQ (reference sequence). The V end lost 5 bases, the J end lost 5 bases, and 21 bases lay between the germline ends. The CDR3 here is CASSLVVGGLRTEAFF. Here the CDR3 DNA reads TGTGCCAGCAGCCTAGTCGTCGGGGGATTAAGGACTGAAGCTTTCTTT.

This clone showed up just once. The chain recombines TRBV9 with TRBJ2-1, with 8 bases matching TRBD2. Germline V CDR1 and CDR2: SGDLS, YYNGEE. After removal of 2 bases from V and 8 bases from J, the junction contained 15 bases not matched to a gene. The CDR3 sequence is 17 residues long. The CDR3 loop reads CASSVHQAGEGAHEQFF. CDR3 DNA sequence: TGTGCCAGCAGCGTTCACCAAGCGGGAGAAGGAGCGCATGAGCAGTTCTTC. Drawing the rest from reference TRBV9 and TRBJ2-1, the complete variable domain is DSGVTQTPKHLITATGQRVTLRCSPRSGDLSVYWYQQSLDQGLQFLIQYYNGEERAKGNILERFSAQQFPDLHSELNLSSLELGDSALYFCASSVHQAGEGAHEQFFGPGTRLTVL.

The V gene is TRBV12-5, the J gene TRBJ2-5, with 8 bases that match TRBD2. In germline, CDR1 is LGHNT, CDR2 FRNRAP. The CDR3 is 16 residues long. Losses at the gene ends were 4 bases for V and 1 base for J; bases not matched to a gene: 8. The CDR3 nucleotides are TGTGCTAGTGGTTCTGGTGGGGCGGGGGGCCAAGAGACCCAGTACTTC. This sequence encodes CASGSGGAGGQETQYF.

The chain couples TRBV5-1 to TRBJ2-7; perhaps TRBD1 as D (7 bases). The CDR3 spans 15 residues. Trimming shortened V by 0 bases and J by 3 bases, and 13 bases separated the two germline ends. Per the germline V gene, CDR1 is SGHRS and CDR2 is YFSETQ. The CDR3 sequence: CASSLVQGGLYEQYF. CDR3 in DNA: TGCGCCAGCAGCTTGGTGCAGGGGGGACTCTACGAGCAGTACTTC.

In DNA, the CDR3 is TGTGGCGGCACCGGGCGCTCTGGAAACACCATATATTTT. Its protein is CGGTGRSGNTIYF. This chain links TRBV7-9 with TRBJ1-3; D remains ambiguous. The CDR3 is made up of 13 amino acids. Germline CDR1 SEHNR, CDR2 FQNEAQ (reference sequence). Full variable domain (missing parts from reference TRBV7-9 and TRBJ1-3): DTGVSQNPRHKITKRGQNVTFRCDPISEHNRLYWYRQTLGQGPEFLTYFQNEAQLEKSRLLSDRFSAERPKGSFSTLEIQRTEQGDSAMYLCGGTGRSGNTIYFGEGSWLTVV.

The chain has TRBV5-5 and TRBJ2-7; 10 positions agree with TRBD2. CDR1 is SGHKS, CDR2 YYEKEE, per germline (reference sequence). CDR3 length: 16 amino acids. Trimming at V came to 0 bases and at J to 4 bases, leaving 7 bases not matched to a gene. CDR3 DNA: TGTGCCAGCAGCTTGGACGACGGGACTAGCGTATACGAGCAGTACTTC. It translates to CASSLDDGTSVYEQYF.

The chain couples TRBV4-1 to TRBJ1-5; the D gene is possibly TRBD1 (6 bases). Trimming removed 9 bases at V and 2 bases at J, with 20 bases between. CDR1 and CDR2 from the germline V gene are MGHRA and YSYEKL. The CDR3 is 16 residues long. CDR3 loop: CARRLCGGAGNQPQHF. CDR3 in DNA: TGCGCCAGGCGCCTCTGCGGGGGCGCGGGCAATCAGCCCCAGCATTTT.

V and J are TRBV7-9 and TRBJ2-7, with 10 bases lining up with TRBD2. CDR3 length equals 18 residues. The ends lost 4 bases at V and 2 bases at J; junction bases unmatched: 14. The germline CDR1 and CDR2 sequences are SEHNR and FQNEAQ (reference sequence). The CDR3 reads CASSYTDSTSGNTYEQYF. CDR3 DNA sequence: TGTGCCAGCAGCTATACCGACTCTACTAGCGGGAATACCTACGAGCAGTACTTC.

This chain links TRBV7-8 with TRBJ1-6, with 9 bases aligning to TRBD1. J gave up 8 bases and V 2 bases, and 10 bases lay outside the gene matches. This CDR3 region has 17 residues. CDR1 is SGHVS, CDR2 FQNEAQ, per germline. DNA for the CDR3: TGTGCCAGCAGCTTAACCCTACAGGGGGCGTTGGATTCACCCCTCCACTTT. Its protein product is CASSLTLQGALDSPLHF. Based on the CDR3 plus reference TRBV7-8 and TRBJ1-6, the full variable domain is GAGVSQSPRYKVAKRGQDVALRCDPISGHVSLFWYQQALGQGPEFLTYFQNEAQLDKSGLPSDRFFAERPEGSVSTLKIQRTQQEDSAVYLCASSLTLQGALDSPLHFGNGTRLTVT.

The genes are TRBV9 and TRBJ1-1; a weak D match, TRBD1 (6 bases). The germline V gene has CDR1 SGDLS and CDR2 YYNGEE. The CDR3 length is 14 residues. Trimming took off 4 bases at V and 0 bases at J, with 10 bases between the two ends. The CDR3 here is CASSYGQMNTEAFF. CDR3 bases: TGTGCCAGCAGCTACGGACAGATGAACACTGAAGCTTTCTTT. The complete variable domain, with remaining parts taken from reference TRBV9 and TRBJ1-1, reads DSGVTQTPKHLITATGQRVTLRCSPRSGDLSVYWYQQSLDQGLQFLIQYYNGEERAKGNILERFSAQQFPDLHSELNLSSLELGDSALYFCASSYGQMNTEAFFGQGTRLTVV.

The gene calls are TRBV19 and TRBJ1-1; D remains ambiguous. Trimming took off 6 bases at V and 7 bases at J, with 18 bases between the two ends. CDR1 and CDR2 from the germline V gene are LNHDA and SQIVND (reference sequence). This CDR3 comprises 14 residues. CDR3 in amino acids: CASSLTSDFGEAFF. The CDR3 nucleotides are TGTGCCAGTAGCCTTACATCGGACTTCGGTGAAGCTTTCTTT.